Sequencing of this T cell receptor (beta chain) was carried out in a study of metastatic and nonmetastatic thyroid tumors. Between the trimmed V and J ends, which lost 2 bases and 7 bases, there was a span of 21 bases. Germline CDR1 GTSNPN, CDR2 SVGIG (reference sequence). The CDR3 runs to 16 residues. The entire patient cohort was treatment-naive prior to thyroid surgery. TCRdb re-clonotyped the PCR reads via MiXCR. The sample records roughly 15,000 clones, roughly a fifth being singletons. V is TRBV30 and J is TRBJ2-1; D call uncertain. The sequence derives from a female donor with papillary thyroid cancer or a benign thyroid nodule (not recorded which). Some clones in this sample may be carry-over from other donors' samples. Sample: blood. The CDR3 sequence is CAWSPWWLRRRNEQFF. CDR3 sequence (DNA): TGTGCCTGGAGTCCTTGGTGGCTCAGAAGAAGGAATGAGCAGTTCTTC. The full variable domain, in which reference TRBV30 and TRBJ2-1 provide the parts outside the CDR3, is SQTIHQWPATLVQPVGSPLSLECTVEGTSNPNLYWYRQAAGRGLQLLFYSVGIGQISSEVPQNLSASRPQDRQFILSSKKLLLSDSGFYLCAWSPWWLRRRNEQFFGPGTRLTVL.